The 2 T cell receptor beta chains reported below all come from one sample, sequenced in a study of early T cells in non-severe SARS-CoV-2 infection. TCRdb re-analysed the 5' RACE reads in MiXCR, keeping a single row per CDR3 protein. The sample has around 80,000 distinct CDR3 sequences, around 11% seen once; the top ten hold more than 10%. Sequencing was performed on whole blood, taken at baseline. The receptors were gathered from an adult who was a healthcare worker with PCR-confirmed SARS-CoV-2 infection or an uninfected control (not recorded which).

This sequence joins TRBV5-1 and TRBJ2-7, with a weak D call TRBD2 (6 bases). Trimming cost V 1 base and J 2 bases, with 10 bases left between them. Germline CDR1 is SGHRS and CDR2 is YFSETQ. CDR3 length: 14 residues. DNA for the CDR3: TGCGCCAGCAGCTTGCCCGGGGGAACCTACGAGCAGTACTTC. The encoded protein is CASSLPGGTYEQYF. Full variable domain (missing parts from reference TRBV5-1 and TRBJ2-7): KAGVTQTPRYLIKTRGQQVTLSCSPISGHRSVSWYQQTPGQGLQFLFEYFSETQRNKGNFPGRFSGRQFSNSRSEMNVSTLELGDSALYLCASSLPGGTYEQYFGPGTRLTVT.

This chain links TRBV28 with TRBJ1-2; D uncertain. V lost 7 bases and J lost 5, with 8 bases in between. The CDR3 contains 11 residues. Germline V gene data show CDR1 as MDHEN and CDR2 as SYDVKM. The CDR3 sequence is CASTRNYGYTF. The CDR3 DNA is TGTGCCAGCACCCGAAATTATGGCTACACCTTC.